A single T cell receptor (beta chain) is shown here with its context. The ends lost 2 bases at V and 0 bases at J; junction bases unmatched: 8. The length of the CDR3 is 19 residues. In germline, CDR1 is ENHRY, CDR2 SYGVKD. Preparation of the TCRbeta library involved a method that used unique molecular identifiers. TCRdb independently ran MiXCR on the PCR reads; one entry per CDR3 protein. This table holds around 700,000 distinct CDR3 sequences, around 13% found once. The data are from a study of T-cell reconstitution after alpha-beta-depleted transplantation in children. The receptor was derived from a girl aged 2-10 years with congenital amegakaryocytic thrombocytopenia, due to receive a stem cell transplant. Material: PBMCs, obtained before TCRalphabeta/CD19-depleted stem cell transplant. This chain joins TRBV10-3 and TRBJ2-1; 12 nucleotides align to TRBD2. The CDR3 loop is CAISETGLAGSNSYNEQFF. The CDR3 DNA follows: TGTGCCATCAGTGAGACAGGACTAGCGGGATCTAACTCCTACAATGAGCAGTTCTTC.